This TCR beta chain was profiled in a study of OX40 agonist ivuxolimab in advanced cancers. At the level of the study: Dose-escalation patients had hepatocellular carcinoma, melanoma, renal cell or head and neck cancer.

Germline V gene lookup returns CDR1 SEHNR and CDR2 FQNEAQ (reference sequence). V was pared by 1 base and J by 2 bases, with 8 bases between. This CDR3 spans 14 amino acids. Clones were read by immunoSEQ multiplex PCR, and TCRdb kept only the in-frame ones, dropping some. The sample includes fewer than 30,000 clones, around 85% seen only once; the top ten take about 29%. Autoimmune disease history or systemic immunosuppression excluded patients. The sequence was collected from an adult with an advanced solid tumor such as melanoma, head and neck, liver or kidney cancer. The sequencing here drew on CD4+ or CD8+ T cells sorted from blood, taken in a trial of the OX40 agonist ivuxolimab. This chain uses TRBV7-9 with TRBJ1-1; D gene uncertain. CDR3 sequence (DNA): TGTGCCAGCAGCTTAGGCACGAAAAACACTGAAGCTTTCTTT. Protein: CASSLGTKNTEAFF. Looking up the rest from reference TRBV7-9 and TRBJ1-1 gives the full variable domain: DTGVSQNPRHKITKRGQNVTFRCDPISEHNRLYWYRQTLGQGPEFLTYFQNEAQLEKSRLLSDRFSAERPKGSFSTLEIQRTEQGDSAMYLCASSLGTKNTEAFFGQGTRLTVV.